Shown below are 5 T cell receptor beta chains from a single sample sequenced in a study of cytomegalovirus exposure and HLA in healthy donors. With 60 Vbeta and 13 Jbeta primers, the PCR was carried out. Repertoires were generated with immunoSEQ multiplex PCR, while TCRdb's copy carries only in-frame clones and drops some. The table includes approximately 90,000 clones, about 80% detected once. Sample: PBMCs. The origin of the receptors is a man aged 35-49 years in good health and CMV-seronegative.

The chain combines TRBV14 with TRBJ2-7; 7 positions agree with TRBD1. The length of the CDR3 is 13 residues. The V segment lost 7 bases and the J segment 2 bases; nucleotides outside the gene matches: 5. CDR1 and CDR2 (germline): SGHDN, FVKESK. Here the CDR3 reads CASTQGQTYEQYF. CDR3 coding DNA: TGTGCCAGCACACAGGGACAGACCTACGAGCAGTACTTC.

The V gene is TRBV2, the J gene TRBJ2-2, with 9 bases lining up with TRBD2. Trimming at V came to 5 bases and at J to 4 bases, leaving 8 bases not matched to a gene. Germline V gene data show CDR1 as SNHLY and CDR2 as FYNNEI. CDR3 length equals 16 residues. The CDR3 nucleotides read TGTGCCAGCAGTAGGGGGACTAGCAGCGGCACCGGGGAGCTGTTTTTT. It specifies CASSRGTSSGTGELFF.

Points on this clone: At one of its ends the junction is not consistent with the germline gene, which may arise from a read error. The identical CDR3 is also encoded by other nucleotide sequences in the sample. The V call is TRBV6-5, the J call TRBJ2-2; 7 bases map to TRBD2. CDR1 is MNHEY and CDR2 is SVGAGI in the germline V gene. This CDR3 is 16 amino acids long. CDR3 coding DNA: TGCGCCAGCAGTTACCGGGGCGGGAGTGCCACCGGGGAGCTGTTTTTT. Amino acids: CASSYRGGSATGELFF.

In its sample, this clone was seen once. The chain links TRBV6-1 to TRBJ1-1, with 12 bases fitting TRBD1. Looked up from germline, CDR1 is MNHNS and CDR2 is SASEGT. This CDR3 spans 17 amino acids. The J segment lost 2 bases and the V segment lost 2 bases, leaving 6 bases of the junction unmatched. In nucleotides, the CDR3 is TGTGCCAGCAGTGAACGCGGGACAGGGGGCAGAAACACTGAAGCTTTCTTT. Protein product: CASSERGTGGRNTEAFF.

The chain is built from TRBV6-1 and TRBJ2-7; 9 positions agree with TRBD1. Trimming removed 4 bases from V and 3 bases from J; junction bases left unmatched: 4. Germline CDR1 and CDR2: MNHNS and SASEGT. CDR3 length: 14 amino acids. Here the CDR3 DNA reads TGTGCCAGCAGTGTAGGGACAGGGCACTACGAGCAGTACTTC. Its protein is CASSVGTGHYEQYF.